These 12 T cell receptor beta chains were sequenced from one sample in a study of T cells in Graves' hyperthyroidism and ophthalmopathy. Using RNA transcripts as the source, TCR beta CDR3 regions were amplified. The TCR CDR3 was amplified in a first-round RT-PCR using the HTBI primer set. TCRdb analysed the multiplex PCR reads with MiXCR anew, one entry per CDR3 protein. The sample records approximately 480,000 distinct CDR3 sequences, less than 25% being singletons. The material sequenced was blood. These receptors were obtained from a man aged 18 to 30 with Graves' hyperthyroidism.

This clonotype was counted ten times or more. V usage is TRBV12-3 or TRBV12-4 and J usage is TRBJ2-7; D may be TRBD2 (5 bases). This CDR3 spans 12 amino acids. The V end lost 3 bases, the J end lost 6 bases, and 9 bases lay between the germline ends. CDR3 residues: CASSFWGAEQYF. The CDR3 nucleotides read TGTGCCAGCAGTTTTTGGGGAGCCGAGCAGTACTTC.

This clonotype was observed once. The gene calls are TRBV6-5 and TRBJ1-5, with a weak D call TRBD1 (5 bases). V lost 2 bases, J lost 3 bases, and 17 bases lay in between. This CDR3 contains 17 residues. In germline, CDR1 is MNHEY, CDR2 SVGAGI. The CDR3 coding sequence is TGTGCCAGCAGTTACGCGCCGGGCAGGGAGCCCAATCAGCCCCAGCATTTT. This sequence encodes CASSYAPGREPNQPQHF.

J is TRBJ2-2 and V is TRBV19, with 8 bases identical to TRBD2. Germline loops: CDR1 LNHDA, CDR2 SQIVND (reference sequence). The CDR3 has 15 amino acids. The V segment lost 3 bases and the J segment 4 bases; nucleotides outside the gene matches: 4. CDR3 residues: CASSMVGTSTGELFF. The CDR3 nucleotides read TGTGCCAGTAGTATGGTGGGGACTAGCACCGGGGAGCTGTTTTTT.

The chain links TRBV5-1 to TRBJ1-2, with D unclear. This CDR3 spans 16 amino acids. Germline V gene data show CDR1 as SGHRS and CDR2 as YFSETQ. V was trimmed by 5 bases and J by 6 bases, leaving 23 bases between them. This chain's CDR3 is CASSIRSGAFWDGYTF. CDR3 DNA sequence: TGCGCCAGCAGTATTCGGTCGGGCGCCTTCTGGGATGGCTACACCTTC.

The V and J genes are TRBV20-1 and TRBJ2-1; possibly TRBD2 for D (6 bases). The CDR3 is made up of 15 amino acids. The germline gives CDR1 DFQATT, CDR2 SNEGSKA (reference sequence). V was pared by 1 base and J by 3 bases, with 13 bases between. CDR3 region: CSARVAGRIYNEQFF. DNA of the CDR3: TGCAGTGCTAGAGTCGCGGGGAGGATCTACAATGAGCAGTTCTTC.

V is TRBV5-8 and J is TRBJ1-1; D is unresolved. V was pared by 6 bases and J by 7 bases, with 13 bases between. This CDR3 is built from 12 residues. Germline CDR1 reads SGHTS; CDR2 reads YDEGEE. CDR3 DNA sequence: TGTGCCAGCACAGTACCCCGGGGTGAAGCTTTCTTT. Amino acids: CASTVPRGEAFF.

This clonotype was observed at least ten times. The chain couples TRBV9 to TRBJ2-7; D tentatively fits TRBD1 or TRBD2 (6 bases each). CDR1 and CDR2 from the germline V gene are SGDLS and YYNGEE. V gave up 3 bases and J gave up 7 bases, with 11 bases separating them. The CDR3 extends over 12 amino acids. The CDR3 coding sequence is TGTGCCAGCAGCGACAGGGCGGGGGAGCAGTACTTC. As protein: CASSDRAGEQYF.

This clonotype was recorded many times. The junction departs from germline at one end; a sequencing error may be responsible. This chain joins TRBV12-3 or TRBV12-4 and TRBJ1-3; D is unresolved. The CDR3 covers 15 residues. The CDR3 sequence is CASSFHTISGNTKYF. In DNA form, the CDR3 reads TGTGCCAGCAGTTTTCACACCATCTCTGGAAACACCAAATATTTT.

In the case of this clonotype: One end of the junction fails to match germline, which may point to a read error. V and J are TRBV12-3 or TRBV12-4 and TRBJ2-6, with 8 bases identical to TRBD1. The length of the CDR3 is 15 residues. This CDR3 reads CASSPGGPGANVLSF. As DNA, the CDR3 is TGTGCCAGCAGCCCAGGGGGCCCTGGGGCCAACGTCCTGAGTTTC.

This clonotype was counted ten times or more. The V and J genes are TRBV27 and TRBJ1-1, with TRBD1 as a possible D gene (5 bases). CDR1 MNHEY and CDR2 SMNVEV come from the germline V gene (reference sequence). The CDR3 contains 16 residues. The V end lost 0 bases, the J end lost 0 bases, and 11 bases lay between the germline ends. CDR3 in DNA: TGTGCCAGCAGTTTATCGGCGGGGCTCATGAACACTGAAGCTTTCTTT. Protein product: CASSLSAGLMNTEAFF.

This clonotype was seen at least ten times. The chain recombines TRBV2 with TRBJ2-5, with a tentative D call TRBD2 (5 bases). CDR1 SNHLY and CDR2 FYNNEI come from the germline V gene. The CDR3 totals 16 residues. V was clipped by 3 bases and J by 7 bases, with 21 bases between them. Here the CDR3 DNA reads TGTGCCAGCAGTGATAAGTATGGGAGTGACTTCGGGACCCAGTACTTC. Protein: CASSDKYGSDFGTQYF.

The CDR3 DNA is TGTGCCTGGAGTTTACCAAATTCACCCCTCCACTTT. Translating it yields CAWSLPNSPLHF. The V call is TRBV30, the J call TRBJ1-6; D is uncertain. Germline CDR1 and CDR2: GTSNPN and SVGIG (reference sequence). This CDR3 has 12 residues. V was cut by 2 bases and J by 7 bases, with 6 bases left in between.